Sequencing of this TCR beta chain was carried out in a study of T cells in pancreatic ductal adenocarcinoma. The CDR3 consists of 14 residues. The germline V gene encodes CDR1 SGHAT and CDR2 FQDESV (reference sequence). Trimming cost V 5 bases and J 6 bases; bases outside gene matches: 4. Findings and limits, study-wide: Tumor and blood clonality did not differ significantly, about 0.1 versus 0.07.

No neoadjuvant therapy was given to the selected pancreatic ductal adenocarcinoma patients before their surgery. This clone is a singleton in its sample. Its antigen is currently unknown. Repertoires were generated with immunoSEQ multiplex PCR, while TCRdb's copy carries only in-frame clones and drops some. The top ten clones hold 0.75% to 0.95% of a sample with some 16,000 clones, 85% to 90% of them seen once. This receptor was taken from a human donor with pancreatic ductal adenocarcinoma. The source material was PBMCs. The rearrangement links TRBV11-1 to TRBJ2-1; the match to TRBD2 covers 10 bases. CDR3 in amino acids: CASSASGGRNEQFF. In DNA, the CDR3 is TGTGCCAGCAGCGCTAGCGGGGGACGCAATGAGCAGTTCTTC.